This T cell receptor beta chain was identified in a study of T cells in Graves' hyperthyroidism and ophthalmopathy. Study-level findings and limits: With a median lead of roughly 6.2 months before onset, the model predicted ophthalmopathy.

In its sample, this clonotype was seen many times. What it binds is unknown. Amplification yielded TCR beta CDR3 regions, with RNA transcripts as the source. During a first-round RT-PCR of the TCR CDR3, the HTBI primer set was used. TCRdb used MiXCR to reprocess the multiplex PCR reads, holding one entry per CDR3 protein. Among hundreds of thousands of distinct CDR3 sequences listed, around 13% were seen once. This receptor was taken from a young woman with Graves' hyperthyroidism. The specimen sequenced was blood.

The CDR3 coding sequence is TGTGCCAGCAGTTTTAACACTGAAGCTTTCTTT. Protein sequence: CASSFNTEAFF. V usage is TRBV27 and J usage is TRBJ1-1; D call uncertain. Trimming left V 3 bases short and J 2 bases short, with 1 base between. This CDR3 has 11 residues. CDR1 is MNHEY, CDR2 SMNVEV, per germline (reference sequence).